These T cell receptor beta chains were read from a single sample in a study of identical twins. A single record per CDR3 protein comes from TCRdb applying MiXCR to the 5' RACE reads. The sample holds some 730,000 distinct CDR3 sequences, 15% to 20% seen once. The sample also formed part of further work on T cells expressing NK-cell markers.

The sequencing input was PBMCs. Receptor source: a young woman in good health. Both conserved end residues are part of each CDR3. Fields, in order: D gene, V gene, J gene, clone size, CDR3 DNA, CDR3 protein. D genes are given only for firm matches. Clone size is shown for a subset of rows, as once, few, many or a class of expanded clone.

-	TRBV20-1	TRBJ2-3	few	TGCAGTGCTAGAGATCAGACCCGCACAGATACGCAGTATTTT	CSARDQTRTDTQYF
TRBD2	TRBV7-9	TRBJ2-5	-	TGTGCCAGCAGCTCAACCGGGACTACACACGGGGAGACCCAGTACTTC	CASSSTGTTHGETQYF
-	TRBV4-3	TRBJ2-1	-	TGCGCCAGCAGCCAAGAAGTCCTTAATGAGCAGTTCTTC	CASSQEVLNEQFF
-	TRBV5-1	TRBJ2-5	few	TGCGCCAGCAGCTTCGAAGTAGACCAAGAGACCCAGTACTTC	CASSFEVDQETQYF
TRBD1	TRBV6-1	TRBJ1-5	-	TGTGCCAGCAGGTCGGGCCAGGGGGTGAATCAGCCCCAGCATTTT	CASRSGQGVNQPQHF
TRBD2	TRBV13	TRBJ2-5	once	TGTGCCAGCAGCTCCGGGCTAGCGGGGGGCTGGCAAGAGACCCAGTACTTC	CASSSGLAGGWQETQYF
TRBD2	TRBV5-5	TRBJ2-7	few	TGTGCCAGCAGCTTGGAACTAGCGAGAACCGAGCAGTACTTC	CASSLELARTEQYF
TRBD2	TRBV5-1	TRBJ2-7	-	TGCGCCAGCAGGGTAGCGGGGTCCTACGAGCAGTACTTC	CASRVAGSYEQYF
TRBD1	TRBV9	TRBJ1-1	-	TGTGCCAGCAGCGTAGAAGGCGCCAGGGGGACTGAAGCTTTCTTT	CASSVEGARGTEAFF
TRBD1	TRBV20-1	TRBJ1-1	-	TGCAGTACGAGGACAGGGATAAACACTGAAGCTTTCTTT	CSTRTGINTEAFF
-	TRBV7-6	TRBJ2-7	-	TGTGCCAGCAGCCCCCCAAGTGTGGCTCCTAGTTACGAGCAGTACTTC	CASSPPSVAPSYEQYF
-	TRBV20-1	TRBJ1-4	-	TGCAGTGCTAGTGCGGGGCCGGGGTCTTATGAAAAACTGTTTTTT	CSASAGPGSYEKLFF
TRBD2	TRBV5-6	TRBJ2-2	few	TGTGCCAGCAGCCTCCAACTAGCGGGAGATGAGTCGGGGGAGCTGTTTTTT	CASSLQLAGDESGELFF
TRBD1	TRBV6-1	TRBJ2-3	-	TGTGCCAGCAGTGACCTAACCGGGACAGGGGGCTCAGATACGCAGTATTTT	CASSDLTGTGGSDTQYF
-	TRBV2	TRBJ1-5	-	TGTGCCAGCAGTGAATATGGCACACCGAATCAGCCCCAGCATTTT	CASSEYGTPNQPQHF
-	TRBV10-3	TRBJ2-7	few	TGTGCCATCAGTGTTGCTACCTACGAGCAGTACTTC	CAISVATYEQYF
-	TRBV14	TRBJ2-3	-	TGTGCCAGCAGCCAAGACCCCACAGATACGCAGTATTTT	CASSQDPTDTQYF
-	TRBV6-1	TRBJ2-7	-	TGTGCCAGCATCCCCGTTGGTGGCGGATCCTTCTACGAGCAGTACTTC	CASIPVGGGSFYEQYF
-	TRBV7-9	TRBJ2-7	few	TGTGCCAGCAGCTTAGATGGCAGTACTTACGAGCAGTACTTC	CASSLDGSTYEQYF
TRBD2	TRBV5-1	TRBJ2-1	few	TGCGCCAGCAGCGGAGTGGTAGCGGGAGGTGGGGAGCAGTTCTTC	CASSGVVAGGGEQFF
-	TRBV7-9	TRBJ2-1	-	TGTGCCAGCAAAGGAGCCCGGGGGAGCTCCTACAATGAGCAGTTCTTC	CASKGARGSSYNEQFF
-	TRBV11-2	TRBJ2-3	-	TGTGCCAGCAGCTTAACTGGGTGGGATACGCAGTATTTT	CASSLTGWDTQYF
-	TRBV5-1	TRBJ2-7	-	TGCGCCAGCAGCTTGGATGGCTCCCCGGGGGCCTACTACGAGCAGTACTTC	CASSLDGSPGAYYEQYF
TRBD1	TRBV9	TRBJ2-1	-	TGTGCCAGCAGCGTGAGGGACAGCTACAATGAGCAGTTCTTC	CASSVRDSYNEQFF
-	TRBV25-1	TRBJ2-7	few	TGTGCCAGCAGTGACAGAACCGAGCAGTACTTC	CASSDRTEQYF
TRBD2	TRBV12-3/TRBV12-4	TRBJ2-3	-	TGTGCCAGCAGTCGCGGACTAGCCCAGACAGATACGCAGTATTTT	CASSRGLAQTDTQYF
TRBD2	TRBV29-1	TRBJ2-3	few	TGCAGCGTTGTAGGGAGCGGGAGCCCAGATACGCAGTATTTT	CSVVGSGSPDTQYF
TRBD2	TRBV29-1	TRBJ2-1	-	TGCAGCGTTGGGCTAGCGGATATCAAGAACTCCTACAATGAGCAGTTCTTC	CSVGLADIKNSYNEQFF
TRBD2	TRBV4-3	TRBJ2-1	few	TGCGCCAGCAGCCAAGATATACTAGCGGGAGAGGGTGAGCAGTTCTTC	CASSQDILAGEGEQFF
TRBD2	TRBV24-1	TRBJ2-1	-	TGTGCCACCGCGGGGATAGCGGGAGAGGAGCAGTTCTTC	CATAGIAGEEQFF
-	TRBV4-1	TRBJ1-5	-	TGCGCCAGCAGCCACCTTGTCGGCGGCAATCAGCCCCAGCATTTT	CASSHLVGGNQPQHF
TRBD2	TRBV5-1	TRBJ2-2	few	TGCGCCAGCAGCTCGCAGGGTAGCGGGAGAGCCGGGGAGCTGTTTTTT	CASSSQGSGRAGELFF
-	TRBV21-1	TRBJ2-2	-	TGTGCCAGCAGCAAAGGTCGCGGGGCGCGGGACGGGGAGCTGTTTTTT	CASSKGRGARDGELFF
-	TRBV7-9	TRBJ1-3	many	TGTGCCAGCGGAGGAAACACCATATATTTT	CASGGNTIYF
TRBD1	TRBV28	TRBJ1-2	few	TGTGCCAGCAGTCACGGGGACAGGAAATATGGCTACACCTTC	CASSHGDRKYGYTF
-	TRBV11-2	TRBJ2-7	-	TGTGCCAGCAGCTTAGAGCGCATACAGTCAGGCAGGGCCTACGAGCAGTACTTC	CASSLERIQSGRAYEQYF
-	TRBV20-1	TRBJ2-1	many	TGCAGCCTACGGGAGTCCCCCTACAATGAGCAGTTCTTC	CSLRESPYNEQFF
-	TRBV20-1	TRBJ2-7	few	TGCAGTGCTAGAGAGCAAGGGGGGCTCGAGCAGTACTTC	CSAREQGGLEQYF
TRBD2	TRBV5-1	TRBJ2-1	few	TGCGCCAGCAGCTTGGGGAGCGGGAATTGGTTGGAGCAGTTCTTC	CASSLGSGNWLEQFF
TRBD1	TRBV27	TRBJ1-1	-	TGTGCCAGCAAAAGGGGACAGGGAGGTTATGAGGCTTTCTTT	CASKRGQGGYEAFF
-	TRBV5-6	TRBJ2-3	few	TGTGCCAGCAGCTGGCCTATAGGGACTGGGGATACGCAGTATTTT	CASSWPIGTGDTQYF
-	TRBV10-3	TRBJ1-1	few	TGTGCCATCAGGGGGATAGGGGGAAAAGGCGCTGAAGCTTTCTTT	CAIRGIGGKGAEAFF
-	TRBV7-2	TRBJ2-2	few	TGTGCCAGCAGCTGGGACACCGGGGAGCTGTTTTTT	CASSWDTGELFF
-	TRBV20-1	TRBJ2-3	few	TGCAGTGCTAGAGGGTTCAACACAGATACGCAGTATTTT	CSARGFNTDTQYF
-	TRBV20-1	TRBJ2-2	-	TGCAGTGCTCTACGGGACGGATTACCCTTCGCGAACACCGGGGAGCTGTTTTTT	CSALRDGLPFANTGELFF